This T cell receptor (beta chain) comes out of a study of CD8 T cells in ankylosing spondylitis. Study conclusions and caveats: A TCR beta motif of eight or nine highly homologous variants seemed to mark ankylosing spondylitis blood. Those disease-linked clones were CD8+; they were also relatively rare in peripheral blood.

There are 15 residues in the CDR3. Germline V CDR1 and CDR2: MGHDK, SYGVNS. V lost 8 bases and J 0 bases, leaving 14 bases between the germline ends. As the method for making TCR beta libraries, quantitative 5'-RACE with molecular barcodes was used. TCRdb processed the 5' RACE reads anew with MiXCR; each CDR3 protein has one entry. The sample has a few hundred thousand distinct CDR3 sequences; about 7.3% are singletons. This clonotype was recorded a few times. Its specificity is not known. J is TRBJ2-1 and V is TRBV25-1; D gene uncertain. The source material was blood, either unsorted or a sorted T cell fraction (not recorded which). This sequence originates from a male donor with ankylosing spondylitis. As DNA, the CDR3 is TGTGCCAGCGAAGTAGACGTTTACTCCTACAATGAGCAGTTCTTC. The encoded protein is CASEVDVYSYNEQFF. The full variable domain, completed using reference TRBV25-1 and TRBJ2-1, is EADIYQTPRYLVIGTGKKITLECSQTMGHDKMYWYQQDPGMELHLIHYSYGVNSTEKGDLSSESTVSRIRTEHFPLTLESARPSHTSQYLCASEVDVYSYNEQFFGPGTRLTVL.